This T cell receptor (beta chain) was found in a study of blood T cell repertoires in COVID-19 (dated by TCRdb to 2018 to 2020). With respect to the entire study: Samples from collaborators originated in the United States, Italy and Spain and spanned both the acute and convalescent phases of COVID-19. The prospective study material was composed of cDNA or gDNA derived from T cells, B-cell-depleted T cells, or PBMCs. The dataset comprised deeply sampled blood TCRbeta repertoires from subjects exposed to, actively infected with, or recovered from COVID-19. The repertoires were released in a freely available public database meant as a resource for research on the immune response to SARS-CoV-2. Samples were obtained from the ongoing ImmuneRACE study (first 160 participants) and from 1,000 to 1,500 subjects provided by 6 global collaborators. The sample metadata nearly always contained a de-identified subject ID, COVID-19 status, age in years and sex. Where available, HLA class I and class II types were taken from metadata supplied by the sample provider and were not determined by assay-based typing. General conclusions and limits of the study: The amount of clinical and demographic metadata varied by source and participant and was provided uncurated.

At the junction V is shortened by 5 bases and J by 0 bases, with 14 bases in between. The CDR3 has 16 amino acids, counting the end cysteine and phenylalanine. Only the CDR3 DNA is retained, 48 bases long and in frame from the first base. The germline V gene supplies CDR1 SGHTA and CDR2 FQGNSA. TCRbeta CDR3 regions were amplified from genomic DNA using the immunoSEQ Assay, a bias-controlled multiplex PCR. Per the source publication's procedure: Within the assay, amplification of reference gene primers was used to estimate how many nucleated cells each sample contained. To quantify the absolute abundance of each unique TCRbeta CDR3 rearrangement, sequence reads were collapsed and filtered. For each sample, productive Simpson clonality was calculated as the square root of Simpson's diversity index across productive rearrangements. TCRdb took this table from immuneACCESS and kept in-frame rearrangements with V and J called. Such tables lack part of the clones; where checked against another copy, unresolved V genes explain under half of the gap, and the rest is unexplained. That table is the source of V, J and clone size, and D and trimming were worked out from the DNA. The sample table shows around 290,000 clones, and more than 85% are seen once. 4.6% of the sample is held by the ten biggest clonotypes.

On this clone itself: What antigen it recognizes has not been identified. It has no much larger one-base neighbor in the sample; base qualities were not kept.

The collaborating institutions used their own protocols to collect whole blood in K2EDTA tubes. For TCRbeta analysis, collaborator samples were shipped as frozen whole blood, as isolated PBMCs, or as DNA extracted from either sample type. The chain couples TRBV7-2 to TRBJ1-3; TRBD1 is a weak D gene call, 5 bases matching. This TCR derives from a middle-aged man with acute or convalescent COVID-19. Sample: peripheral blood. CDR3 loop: CASSRGQPSSGNTIYF. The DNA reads TGTGCCAGCAGCCGCGGACAACCGAGCTCTGGAAACACCATATATTTT.